This T cell receptor beta chain stems from a study of response to subunit inactivated influenza vaccine. Whole-study results and caveats: That few new T cells are recruited by each seasonal influenza vaccination was the authors' suggestion.

About this clonotype itself: The antigen is not known.

Each CDR3 protein is one row after TCRdb ran MiXCR on the RT-PCR reads. The repertoire holds about 520,000 distinct CDR3 sequences, approximately 7.2% seen once, with about 12% in the top ten. The V gene lost 5 bases and the J gene lost 0 bases, with 18 bases spanning the gap. The CDR3 loop spans 17 amino acids. Germline CDR1 reads SGDLS; CDR2 reads YYNGEE. This receptor was taken from a man in his fifties or sixties who received an inactivated influenza vaccine. V is TRBV9 and J is TRBJ1-3; tentative D call: TRBD1 (6 bases). Material: PBMCs from blood, obtained about 23 months after vaccination. In DNA form, the CDR3 reads TGTGCCAGCAGTCTTTCGTTACAGGGCACCTCTGGAAACACCATATATTTT. This codes for CASSLSLQGTSGNTIYF.